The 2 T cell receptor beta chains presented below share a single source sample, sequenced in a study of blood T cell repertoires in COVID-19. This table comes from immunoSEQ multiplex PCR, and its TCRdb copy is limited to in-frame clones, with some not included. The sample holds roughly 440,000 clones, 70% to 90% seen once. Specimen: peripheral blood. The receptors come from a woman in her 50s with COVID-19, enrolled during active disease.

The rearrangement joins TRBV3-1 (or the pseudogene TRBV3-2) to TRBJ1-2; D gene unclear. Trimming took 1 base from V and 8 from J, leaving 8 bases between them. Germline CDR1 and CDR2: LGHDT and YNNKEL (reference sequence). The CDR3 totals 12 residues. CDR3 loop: CASSQAEGGYTF. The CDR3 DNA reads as TGTGCCAGCAGCCAAGCCGAGGGCGGCTACACCTTC.

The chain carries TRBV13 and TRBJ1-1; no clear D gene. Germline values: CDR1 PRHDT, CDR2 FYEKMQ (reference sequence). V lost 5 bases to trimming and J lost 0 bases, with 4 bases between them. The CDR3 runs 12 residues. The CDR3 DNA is TGTGCCAGCAGCCTGTTGAACACTGAAGCTTTCTTT. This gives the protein CASSLLNTEAFF.